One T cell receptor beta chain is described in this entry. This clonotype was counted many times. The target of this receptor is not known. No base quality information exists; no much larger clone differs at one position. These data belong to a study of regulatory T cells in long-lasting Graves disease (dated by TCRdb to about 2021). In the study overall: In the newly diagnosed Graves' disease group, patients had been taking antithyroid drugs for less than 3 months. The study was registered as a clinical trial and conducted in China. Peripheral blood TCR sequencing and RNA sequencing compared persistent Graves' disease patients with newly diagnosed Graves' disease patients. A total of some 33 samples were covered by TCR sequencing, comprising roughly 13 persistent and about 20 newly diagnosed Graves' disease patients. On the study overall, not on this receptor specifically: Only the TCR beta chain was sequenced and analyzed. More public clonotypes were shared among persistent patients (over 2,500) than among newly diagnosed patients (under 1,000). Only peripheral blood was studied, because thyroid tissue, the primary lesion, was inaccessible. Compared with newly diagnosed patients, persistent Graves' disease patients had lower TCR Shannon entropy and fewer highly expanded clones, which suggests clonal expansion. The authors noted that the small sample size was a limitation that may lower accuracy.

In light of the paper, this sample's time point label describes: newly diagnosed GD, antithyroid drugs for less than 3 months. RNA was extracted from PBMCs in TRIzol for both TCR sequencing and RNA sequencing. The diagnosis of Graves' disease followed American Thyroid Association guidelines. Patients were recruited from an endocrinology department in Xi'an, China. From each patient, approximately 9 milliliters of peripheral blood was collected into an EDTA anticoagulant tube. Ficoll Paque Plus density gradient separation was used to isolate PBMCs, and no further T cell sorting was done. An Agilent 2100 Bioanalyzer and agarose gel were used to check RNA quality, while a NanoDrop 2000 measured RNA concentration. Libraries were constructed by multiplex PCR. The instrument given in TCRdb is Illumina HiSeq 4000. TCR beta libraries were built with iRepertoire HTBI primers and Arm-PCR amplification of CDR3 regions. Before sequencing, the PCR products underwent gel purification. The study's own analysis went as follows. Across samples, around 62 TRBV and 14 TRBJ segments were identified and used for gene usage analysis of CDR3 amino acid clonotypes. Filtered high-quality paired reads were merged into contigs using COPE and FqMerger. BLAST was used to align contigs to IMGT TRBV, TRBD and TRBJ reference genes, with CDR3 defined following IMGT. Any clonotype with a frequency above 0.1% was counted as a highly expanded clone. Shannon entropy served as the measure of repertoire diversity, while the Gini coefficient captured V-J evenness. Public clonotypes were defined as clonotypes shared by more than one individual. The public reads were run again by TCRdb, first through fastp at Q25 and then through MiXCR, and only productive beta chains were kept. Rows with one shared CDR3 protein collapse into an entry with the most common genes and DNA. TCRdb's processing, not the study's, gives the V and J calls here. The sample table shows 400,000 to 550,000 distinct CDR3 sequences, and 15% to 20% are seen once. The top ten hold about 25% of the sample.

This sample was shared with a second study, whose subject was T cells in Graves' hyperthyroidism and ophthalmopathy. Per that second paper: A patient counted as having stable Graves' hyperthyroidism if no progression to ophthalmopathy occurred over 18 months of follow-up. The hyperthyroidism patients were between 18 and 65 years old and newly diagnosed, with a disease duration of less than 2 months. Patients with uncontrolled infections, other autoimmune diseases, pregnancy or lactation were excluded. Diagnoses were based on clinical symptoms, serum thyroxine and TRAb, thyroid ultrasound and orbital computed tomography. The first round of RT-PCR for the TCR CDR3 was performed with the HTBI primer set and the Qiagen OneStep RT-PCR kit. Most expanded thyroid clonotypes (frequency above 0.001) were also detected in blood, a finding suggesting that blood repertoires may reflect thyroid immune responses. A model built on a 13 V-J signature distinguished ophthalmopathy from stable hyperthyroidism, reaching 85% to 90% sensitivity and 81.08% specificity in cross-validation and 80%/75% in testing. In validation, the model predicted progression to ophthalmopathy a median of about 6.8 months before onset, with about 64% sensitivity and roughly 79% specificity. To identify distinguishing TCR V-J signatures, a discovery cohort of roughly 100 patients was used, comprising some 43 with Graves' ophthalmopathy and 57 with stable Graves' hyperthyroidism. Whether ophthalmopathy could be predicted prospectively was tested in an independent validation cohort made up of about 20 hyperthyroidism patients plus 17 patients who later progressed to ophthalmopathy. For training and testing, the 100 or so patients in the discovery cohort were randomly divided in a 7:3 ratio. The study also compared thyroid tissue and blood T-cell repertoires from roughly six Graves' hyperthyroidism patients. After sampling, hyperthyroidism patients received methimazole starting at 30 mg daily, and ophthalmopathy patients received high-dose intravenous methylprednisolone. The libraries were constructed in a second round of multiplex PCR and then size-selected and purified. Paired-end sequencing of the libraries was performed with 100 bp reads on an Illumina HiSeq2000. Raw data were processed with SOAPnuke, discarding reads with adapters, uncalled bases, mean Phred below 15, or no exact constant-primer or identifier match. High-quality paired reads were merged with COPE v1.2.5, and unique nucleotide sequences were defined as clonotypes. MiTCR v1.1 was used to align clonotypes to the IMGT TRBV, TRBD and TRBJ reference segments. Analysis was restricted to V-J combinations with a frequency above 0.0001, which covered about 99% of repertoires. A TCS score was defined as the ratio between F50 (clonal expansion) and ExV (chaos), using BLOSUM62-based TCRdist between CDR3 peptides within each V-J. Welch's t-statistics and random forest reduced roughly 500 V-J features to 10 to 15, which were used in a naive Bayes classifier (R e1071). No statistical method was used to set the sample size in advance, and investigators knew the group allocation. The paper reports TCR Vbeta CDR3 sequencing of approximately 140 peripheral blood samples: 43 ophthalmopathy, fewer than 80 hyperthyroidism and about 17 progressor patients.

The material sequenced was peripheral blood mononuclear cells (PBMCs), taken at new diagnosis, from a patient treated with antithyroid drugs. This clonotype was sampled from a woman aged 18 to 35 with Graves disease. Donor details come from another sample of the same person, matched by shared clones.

The DNA sequence reads TGTGCCAGCAGCTTAGAGACAGTTAGCAATCAGCCCCAGCATTTT. Translated, this gives CASSLETVSNQPQHF. Here the chain combines TRBV7-2 and TRBJ1-5, and the D gene may be TRBD1, 5 bases matching. V was cut back by 1 base and J by 0 bases, leaving a gap of 7 bases between them. CDR1 and CDR2 (SGHTA, FQGNSA) derive from the germline V gene. Spanning cysteine to phenylalanine, the CDR3 consists of 15 amino acids. The kept DNA is CDR3 alone, 45 bases in frame from the first base.